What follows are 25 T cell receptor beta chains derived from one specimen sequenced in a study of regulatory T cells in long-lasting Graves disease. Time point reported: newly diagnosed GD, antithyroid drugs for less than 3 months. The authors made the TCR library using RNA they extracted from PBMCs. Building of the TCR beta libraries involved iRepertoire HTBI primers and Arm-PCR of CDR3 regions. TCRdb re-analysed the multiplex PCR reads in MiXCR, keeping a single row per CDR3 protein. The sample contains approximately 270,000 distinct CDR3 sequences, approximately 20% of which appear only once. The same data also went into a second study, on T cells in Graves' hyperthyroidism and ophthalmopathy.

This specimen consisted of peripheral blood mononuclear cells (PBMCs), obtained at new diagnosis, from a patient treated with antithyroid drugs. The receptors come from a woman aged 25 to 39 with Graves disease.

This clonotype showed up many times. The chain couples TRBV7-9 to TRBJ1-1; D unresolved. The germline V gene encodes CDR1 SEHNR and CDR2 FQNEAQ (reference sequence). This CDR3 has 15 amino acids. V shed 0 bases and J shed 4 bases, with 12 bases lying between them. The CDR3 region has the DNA TGTGCCAGCAGCTTAGCGAGAGGAGTGGCCACTGAAGCTTTCTTT. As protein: CASSLARGVATEAFF. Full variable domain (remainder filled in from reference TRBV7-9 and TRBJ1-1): DTGVSQNPRHKITKRGQNVTFRCDPISEHNRLYWYRQTLGQGPEFLTYFQNEAQLEKSRLLSDRFSAERPKGSFSTLEIQRTEQGDSAMYLCASSLARGVATEAFFGQGTRLTVV.

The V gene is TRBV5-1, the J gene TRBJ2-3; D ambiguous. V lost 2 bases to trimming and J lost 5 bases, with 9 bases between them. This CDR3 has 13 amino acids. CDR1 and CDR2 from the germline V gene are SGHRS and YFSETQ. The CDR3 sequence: CASSLSIIDTQYF. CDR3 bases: TGCGCCAGCAGCTTAAGCATTATAGATACGCAGTATTTT.

The CDR3 region has the DNA TGCGCCAGCAGCTTCGGGTCCGGGGGCCCCTACGAGCAGTACTTC. Residues: CASSFGSGGPYEQYF. The chain employs TRBV5-1 and TRBJ2-7, with D perhaps TRBD1 or TRBD2 (6 bases each). Trimming shortened V by 2 bases and J by 2 bases, and 14 bases separated the two germline ends. Germline V gives CDR1 SGHRS, CDR2 YFSETQ. The CDR3 has 15 residues.

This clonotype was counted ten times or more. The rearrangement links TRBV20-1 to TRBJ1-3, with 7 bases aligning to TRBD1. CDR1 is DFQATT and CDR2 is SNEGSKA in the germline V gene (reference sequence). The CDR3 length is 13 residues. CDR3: CGLDREAGNTIYF. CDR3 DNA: TGCGGACTCGACAGGGAAGCTGGAAACACCATATATTTT.

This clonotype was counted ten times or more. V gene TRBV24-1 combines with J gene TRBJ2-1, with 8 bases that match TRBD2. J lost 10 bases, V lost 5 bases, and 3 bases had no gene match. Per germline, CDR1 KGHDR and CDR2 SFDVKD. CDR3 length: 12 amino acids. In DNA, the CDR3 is TGTGCCACCAGTGCCTCGGGGGGGGAGCAGTTCTTC. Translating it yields CATSASGGEQFF.

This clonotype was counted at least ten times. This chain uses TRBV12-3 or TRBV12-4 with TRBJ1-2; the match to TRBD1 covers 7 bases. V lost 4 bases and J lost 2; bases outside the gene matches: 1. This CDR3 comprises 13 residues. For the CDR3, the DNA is TGTGCCAGCAGTTCGGGACAGAACTATGGCTACACCTTC. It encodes CASSSGQNYGYTF.

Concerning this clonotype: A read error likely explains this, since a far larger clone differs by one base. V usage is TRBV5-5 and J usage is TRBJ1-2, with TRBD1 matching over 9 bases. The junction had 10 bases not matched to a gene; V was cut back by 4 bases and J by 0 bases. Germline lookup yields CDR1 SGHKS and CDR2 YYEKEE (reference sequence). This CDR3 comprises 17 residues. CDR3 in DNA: TGTGCCAGCAGCACTCCCCGGGACAGGGTCTCTAACTATGGCTACACCTTC. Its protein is CASSTPRDRVSNYGYTF.

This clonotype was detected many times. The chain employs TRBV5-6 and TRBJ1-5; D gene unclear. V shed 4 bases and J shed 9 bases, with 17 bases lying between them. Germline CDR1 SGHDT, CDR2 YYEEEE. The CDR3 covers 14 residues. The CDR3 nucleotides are TGTGCCAGCAGCGTGAGACACTTGGCTCTGCCCCAGCATTTT. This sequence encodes CASSVRHLALPQHF. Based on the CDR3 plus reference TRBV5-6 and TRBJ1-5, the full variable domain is DAGVTQSPTHLIKTRGQQVTLRCSPKSGHDTVSWYQQALGQGPQFIFQYYEEEERQRGNFPDRFSGHQFPNYSSELNVNALLLGDSALYLCASSVRHLALPQHFGDGTRLSIL.

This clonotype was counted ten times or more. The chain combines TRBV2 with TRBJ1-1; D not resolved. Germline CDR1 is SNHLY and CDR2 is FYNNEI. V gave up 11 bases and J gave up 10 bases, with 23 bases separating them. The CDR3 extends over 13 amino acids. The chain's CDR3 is CAGRAGREGGAFF. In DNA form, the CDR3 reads TGTGCCGGGAGGGCCGGAAGGGAGGGTGGAGCTTTCTTT.

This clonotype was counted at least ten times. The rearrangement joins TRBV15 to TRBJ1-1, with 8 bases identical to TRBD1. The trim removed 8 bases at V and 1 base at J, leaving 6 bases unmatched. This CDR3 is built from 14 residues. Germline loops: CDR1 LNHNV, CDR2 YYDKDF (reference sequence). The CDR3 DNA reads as TGTGCCACCGAAGCAGGGGGCAAGAACACTGAAGCTTTCTTT. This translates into CATEAGGKNTEAFF.

CDR3 in DNA: TGTGCCAGCAGCGAACGGAGAGATACGCAGTATTTT. Translating gives CASSERRDTQYF. The chain employs TRBV14 and TRBJ2-3; no clear D. CDR1 is SGHDN and CDR2 is FVKESK in the germline V gene. Trimming removed 5 bases from V and 5 bases from J, with 8 bases in between. This CDR3 spans 12 amino acids.

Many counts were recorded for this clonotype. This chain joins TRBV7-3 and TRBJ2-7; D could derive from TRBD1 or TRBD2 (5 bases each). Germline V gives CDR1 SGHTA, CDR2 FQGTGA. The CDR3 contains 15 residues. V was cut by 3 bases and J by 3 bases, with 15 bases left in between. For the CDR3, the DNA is TGTGCCAGCAGCTTCGGGGCCTCCCCCGTCTACGAGCAGTACTTC. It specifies CASSFGASPVYEQYF.

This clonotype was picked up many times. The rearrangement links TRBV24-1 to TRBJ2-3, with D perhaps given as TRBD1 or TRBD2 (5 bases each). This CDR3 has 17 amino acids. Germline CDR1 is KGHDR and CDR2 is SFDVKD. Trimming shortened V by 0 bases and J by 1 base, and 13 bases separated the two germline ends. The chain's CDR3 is CATSDLDPRDGTDTQYF. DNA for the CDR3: TGTGCCACCAGTGATTTGGACCCCCGGGACGGCACAGATACGCAGTATTTT.

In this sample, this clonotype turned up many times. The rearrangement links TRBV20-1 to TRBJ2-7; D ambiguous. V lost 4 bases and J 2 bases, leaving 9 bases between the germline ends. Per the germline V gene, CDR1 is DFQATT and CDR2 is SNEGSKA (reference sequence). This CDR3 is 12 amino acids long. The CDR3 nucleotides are TGCAGTGCTATTAGAACACCCTACGAGCAGTACTTC. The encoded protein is CSAIRTPYEQYF.

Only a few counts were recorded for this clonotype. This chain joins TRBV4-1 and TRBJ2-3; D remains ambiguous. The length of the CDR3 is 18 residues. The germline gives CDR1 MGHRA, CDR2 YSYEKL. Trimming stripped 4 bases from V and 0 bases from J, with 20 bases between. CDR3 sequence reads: CASSRSDPTFASTDTQYF. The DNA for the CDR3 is TGCGCCAGCAGCCGCAGCGACCCCACTTTTGCTAGCACAGATACGCAGTATTTT.

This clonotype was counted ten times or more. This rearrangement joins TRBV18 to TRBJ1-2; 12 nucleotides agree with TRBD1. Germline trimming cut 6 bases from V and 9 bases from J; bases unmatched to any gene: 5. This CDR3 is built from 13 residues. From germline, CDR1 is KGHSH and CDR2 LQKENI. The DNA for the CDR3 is TGTGCCAGCTCTCCCGGGACAGGGGGCCGCTACACCTTC. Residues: CASSPGTGGRYTF. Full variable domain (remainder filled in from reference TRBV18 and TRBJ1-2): NAGVMQNPRHLVRRRGQEARLRCSPMKGHSHVYWYRQLPEEGLKFMVYLQKENIIDESGMPKERFSAEFPKEGPSILRIQQVVRGDSAAYFCASSPGTGGRYTFGSGTRLTVV.

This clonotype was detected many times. CDR3 bases: TGTGCCATCAGTGAGATGGTAGCGGTAGGATACGAGCAGTACTTC. This codes for CAISEMVAVGYEQYF. The chain combines TRBV10-3 with TRBJ2-7; weak D call: TRBD2 (6 bases). Germline-derived CDR1 and CDR2 are ENHRY and SYGVKD. This CDR3 region has 15 residues. V dropped 2 bases and J dropped 4 bases, with 15 bases sitting between them.

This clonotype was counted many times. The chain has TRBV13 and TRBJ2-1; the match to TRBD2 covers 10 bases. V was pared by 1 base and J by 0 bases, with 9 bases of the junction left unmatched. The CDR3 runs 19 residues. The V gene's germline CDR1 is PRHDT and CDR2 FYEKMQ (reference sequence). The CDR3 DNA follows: TGTGCCAGCAGCTTAGAGGCTAGCGGGGGCCCGCGCTCCTACAATGAGCAGTTCTTC. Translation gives CASSLEASGGPRSYNEQFF. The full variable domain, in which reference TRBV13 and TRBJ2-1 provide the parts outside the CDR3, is AAGVIQSPRHLIKEKRETATLKCYPIPRHDTVYWYQQGPGQDPQFLISFYEKMQSDKGSIPDRFSAQQFSDYHSELNMSSLELGDSALYFCASSLEASGGPRSYNEQFFGPGTRLTVL.

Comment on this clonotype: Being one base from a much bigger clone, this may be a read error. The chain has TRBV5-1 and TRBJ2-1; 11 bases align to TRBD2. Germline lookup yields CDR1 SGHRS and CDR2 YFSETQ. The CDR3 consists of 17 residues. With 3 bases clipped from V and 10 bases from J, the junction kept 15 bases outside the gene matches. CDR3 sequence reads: CASSSPLSGGARSEQFF. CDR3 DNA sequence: TGCGCCAGCAGCTCCCCCCTTAGCGGGGGGGCCCGTTCCGAGCAGTTCTTC.

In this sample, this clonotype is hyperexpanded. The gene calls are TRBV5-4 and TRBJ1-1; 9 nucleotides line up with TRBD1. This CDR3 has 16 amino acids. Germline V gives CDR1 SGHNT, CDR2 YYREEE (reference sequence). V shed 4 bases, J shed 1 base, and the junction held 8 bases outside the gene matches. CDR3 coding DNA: TGTGCCAGCAGCCGTGAGGGGACAGGGTCGAACACTGAAGCTTTCTTT. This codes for CASSREGTGSNTEAFF.

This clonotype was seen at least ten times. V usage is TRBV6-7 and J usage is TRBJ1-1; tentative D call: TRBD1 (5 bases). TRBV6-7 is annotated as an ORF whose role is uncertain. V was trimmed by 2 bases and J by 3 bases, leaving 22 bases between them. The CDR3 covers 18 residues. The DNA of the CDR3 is TGTGCCAGCAGTTACGCCCGTCCCAAGGGGCCGCCGGACACTGAAGCTTTCTTT. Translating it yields CASSYARPKGPPDTEAFF.

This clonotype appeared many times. CDR3 nucleotide sequence: TGCGCCAGCAGTGAGGCCGACAGCACAGATACGCAGTATTTT. Translated: CASSEADSTDTQYF. The V call is TRBV10-1, the J call TRBJ2-3, with D hard to call. Deletions cut 2 bases from V and 0 bases from J, with 6 bases between. CDR3 length: 14 amino acids. The germline V gene has CDR1 WNHNN and CDR2 SYGVQD (reference sequence).

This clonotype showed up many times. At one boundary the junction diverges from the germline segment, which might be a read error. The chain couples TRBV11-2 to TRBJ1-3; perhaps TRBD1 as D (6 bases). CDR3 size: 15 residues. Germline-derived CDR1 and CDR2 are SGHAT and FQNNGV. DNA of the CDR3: TGTGCCAGCAGCCACGGACAGATCTCTGGAAACACCACATATTTT. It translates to CASSHGQISGNTTYF.

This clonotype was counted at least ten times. Written as DNA, the CDR3 is TGTGCCAGTAGTATGGTGCCAGGTGAACAGCCCCAGCATTTT. This gives the protein CASSMVPGEQPQHF. This chain links TRBV19 with TRBJ1-5, with no clear D. Germline lookup yields CDR1 LNHDA and CDR2 SQIVND (reference sequence). V shed 3 bases and J shed 7 bases, with 13 bases lying between them. The CDR3 extends over 14 amino acids.

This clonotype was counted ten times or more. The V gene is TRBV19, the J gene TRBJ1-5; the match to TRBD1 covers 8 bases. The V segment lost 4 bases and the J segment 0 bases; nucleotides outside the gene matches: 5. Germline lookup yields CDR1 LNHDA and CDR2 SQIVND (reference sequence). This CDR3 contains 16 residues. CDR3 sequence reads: CASSSGQGDSNQPQHF. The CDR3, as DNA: TGTGCCAGTAGTAGCGGACAGGGTGATAGCAATCAGCCCCAGCATTTT.